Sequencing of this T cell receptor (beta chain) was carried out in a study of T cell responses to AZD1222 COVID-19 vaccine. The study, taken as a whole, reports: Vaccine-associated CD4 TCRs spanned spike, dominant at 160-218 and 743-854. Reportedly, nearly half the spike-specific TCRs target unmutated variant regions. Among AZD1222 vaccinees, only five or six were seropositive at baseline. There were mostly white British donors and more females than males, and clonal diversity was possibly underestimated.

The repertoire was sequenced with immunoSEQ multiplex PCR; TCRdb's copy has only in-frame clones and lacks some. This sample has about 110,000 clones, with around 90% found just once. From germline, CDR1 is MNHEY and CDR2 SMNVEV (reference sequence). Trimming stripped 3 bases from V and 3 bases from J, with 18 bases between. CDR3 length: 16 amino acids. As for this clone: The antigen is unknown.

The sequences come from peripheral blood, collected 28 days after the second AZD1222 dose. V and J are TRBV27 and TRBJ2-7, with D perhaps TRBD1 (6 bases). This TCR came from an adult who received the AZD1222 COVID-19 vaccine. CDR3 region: CASSFLPPGHFYEQYF. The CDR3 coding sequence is TGTGCCAGCAGTTTCCTCCCCCCGGGACATTTCTACGAGCAGTACTTC.